This TCR beta chain was captured by sequencing in a study of blood T cells in healthy people across ages. The study, taken as a whole, reports: With naive T cell percentage, TCR beta diversity showed a strong correlation.

Then a second PCR, running roughly 6 to 12 cycles, was carried out with a sample-barcoded 5' primer and a J-beta primer mix. Using its own MiXCR run on the 5' RACE reads, TCRdb lists one record per CDR3 protein. This sample has more than 700,000 distinct CDR3 sequences, with 46% found just once. On this clonotype: What it binds is unknown.

The sequence derives from a man at least 80 years old in good health. Sequencing was performed on blood.

This chain's CDR3 is CASSTTSGDSYEQYF. In nucleotides, the CDR3 is TGTGCCAGCAGTACGACTAGCGGGGATTCCTACGAGCAGTACTTC. The chain recombines TRBV6-5 with TRBJ2-7, with TRBD2 identical over 11 bases. Germline V lookup: CDR1 MNHEY, CDR2 SVGAGI. The junction had 4 bases not matched to a gene; V was cut back by 5 bases and J by 1 base. The CDR3 loop spans 15 amino acids.